One and the same sample provided the 9 T cell receptor beta chains below, sequenced in a study of cytomegalovirus exposure and HLA in healthy donors. The PCR was carried out with 60 Vbeta primers and 13 Jbeta primers. TCRdb's table, derived via immunoSEQ multiplex PCR, lists solely in-frame clones and lacks some. This table holds approximately 37,000 clones. The sequenced material came from PBMCs. These receptors all come from a human donor in good health.

The chain recombines TRBV7-9 with TRBJ2-2; 10 nucleotides agree with TRBD1. Germline V gives CDR1 SEHNR, CDR2 FQNEAQ (reference sequence). This CDR3 contains 15 residues. The ends lost 2 bases at V and 5 bases at J; junction bases unmatched: 2. The CDR3 bases are TGTGCCAGCAGCTTACGGACAGGGGGGACCGGGGAGCTGTTTTTT. This encodes CASSLRTGGTGELFF.

The chain joins TRBV7-9 to TRBJ1-2; 7 positions match TRBD1. This CDR3 spans 14 amino acids. The ends lost 5 bases at V and 5 bases at J; junction bases unmatched: 8. Germline loops: CDR1 SEHNR, CDR2 FQNEAQ (reference sequence). The CDR3 reads CASSGQGQLYGYTF. The CDR3 coding sequence is TGTGCCAGCAGCGGCCAGGGACAGTTATATGGCTACACCTTC.

The chain couples TRBV30 to TRBJ2-5; a possible D gene is TRBD2 (6 bases). The J call may not be correct, given that the DNA end is closer to TRBJ2-7. This CDR3 is built from 15 residues. Germline V lookup: CDR1 GTSNPN, CDR2 SVGIG (reference sequence). CDR3 coding DNA: TGTGCCTGGAGTGTACTGGGCGGGACCTCCTACGAGCAGTACTTC. It translates to CAWSVLGGTSYEQYF.

The chain uses TRBV19 and TRBJ2-1, with 9 bases lining up with TRBD1. Germline V gene sequence: CDR1 LNHDA, CDR2 SQIVND (reference sequence). Losses at the gene ends were 3 bases for V and 8 bases for J; bases not matched to a gene: 5. CDR3 length: 14 amino acids. DNA for the CDR3: TGTGCCAGTAGTATCAGACAGGGGGGGCATGAGCAGTTCTTC. This translates into CASSIRQGGHEQFF.

This chain links TRBV19 with TRBJ2-3, with D unclear. Germline V gives CDR1 LNHDA, CDR2 SQIVND (reference sequence). The germline V and J ends were trimmed by 3 bases and 0 bases, with 7 bases remaining between them. The CDR3 consists of 14 residues. The CDR3, as DNA: TGTGCCAGTAGTATTACTCCTAGCACAGATACGCAGTATTTT. This codes for CASSITPSTDTQYF. Drawing the rest from reference TRBV19 and TRBJ2-3, the complete variable domain is DGGITQSPKYLFRKEGQNVTLSCEQNLNHDAMYWYRQDPGQGLRLIYYSQIVNDFQKGDIAEGYSVSREKKESFPLTVTSAQKNPTAFYLCASSITPSTDTQYFGPGTRLTVL.

The rearrangement links TRBV9 to TRBJ2-2; 7 bases map to TRBD2. The length of the CDR3 is 16 residues. Germline CDR1 is SGDLS and CDR2 is YYNGEE. The trim removed 1 base at V and 4 bases at J, leaving 7 bases unmatched. The CDR3 region is CASSVKPAGTTGELFF. In nucleotides, the CDR3 is TGTGCCAGCAGCGTAAAACCAGCGGGGACCACCGGGGAGCTGTTTTTT. Drawing the rest from reference TRBV9 and TRBJ2-2, the complete variable domain is DSGVTQTPKHLITATGQRVTLRCSPRSGDLSVYWYQQSLDQGLQFLIQYYNGEERAKGNILERFSAQQFPDLHSELNLSSLELGDSALYFCASSVKPAGTTGELFFGEGSRLTVL.

About this clone: One junction end disagrees with the germline gene, perhaps due to a read error. CDR3 DNA: TGTGCCGGGAGTGTAACTAGTCCTGGCACAGATACGCAGTATTTT. This translates into CAGSVTSPGTDTQYF. This rearrangement joins TRBV30 to TRBJ2-3; weak D call: TRBD2 (5 bases). CDR1 and CDR2 from the germline V gene are GTSNPN and SVGIG (reference sequence). This CDR3 spans 15 amino acids.

The chain links TRBV4-1 to TRBJ2-1, with 13 positions matching TRBD2. This CDR3 has 16 residues. Per germline, CDR1 MGHRA and CDR2 YSYEKL. V lost 4 bases to trimming and J lost 8 bases; unmatched junction nucleotides: 8. CDR3 nucleotides: TGCGCCAGCAGCCGAGGGACTAGCGGGATTCAGGATGAGCAGTTCTTC. Amino acids: CASSRGTSGIQDEQFF.

The rearrangement links TRBV6-1 to TRBJ1-5; D perhaps matches TRBD1 (6 bases). CDR1 is MNHNS, CDR2 SASEGT, per germline. V lost 1 base and J 5 bases, leaving 9 bases between the germline ends. The length of the CDR3 is 14 residues. CDR3 residues: CASSEGGQHQPQHF. Here the CDR3 DNA reads TGTGCCAGCAGTGAAGGGGGGCAGCATCAGCCCCAGCATTTT.